This T cell receptor (beta chain) was captured by sequencing in a study of response to subunit inactivated influenza vaccine. Findings and limits, study-wide: Authors suggested few new T cells are recruited by each seasonal influenza vaccination.

A single record per CDR3 protein comes from TCRdb applying MiXCR to the RT-PCR reads. The data show roughly 760,000 distinct CDR3 sequences, about 20% seen once. Of note for this clonotype: Antigen unknown.

Sequenced here: PBMCs from blood, sampled around 5 days after vaccination. This sequence was found in a man aged 45-65 years who received an inactivated influenza vaccine.

CDR3 DNA sequence: TGCAGTGCTCCAGACGGACTAGGTAGGACGTTGGAGCAGTACTTC. Translation gives CSAPDGLGRTLEQYF. The chain uses TRBV20-1 and TRBJ2-7, with 7 bases lining up with TRBD2. From germline, CDR1 is DFQATT and CDR2 SNEGSKA (reference sequence). The CDR3 extends over 15 amino acids. The V gene end was trimmed by 5 bases and the J gene end by 7 bases; junction bases not matched to a gene: 17.